The rows below give T cell receptor beta chains drawn from one sample of a study of shared clonotypes between healthy human individuals. Sequencing used immunoSEQ multiplex PCR; TCRdb keeps in-frame clones, though not all of them. The repertoire consists of roughly 2.6 million clones, with around 94% occurring once and the leading ten covering around 0.14%. The source material was naive CD4+ T cells sorted from blood. Receptors originate from a man aged 18 to 29 in good health. The CDR3 runs from the conserved cysteine through the conserved F or W. Fields, in order: D gene, J gene, clone size, V gene, CDR3 DNA, CDR3 protein. A D gene is named only where the DNA matches it firmly. Clone size is shown for a subset of rows, as once, few, many or a class of expanded clone.

d_call: TRBD1
j_call: TRBJ2-1
clone_size: -
v_call: TRBV11-2
cdr3_nt: TGTGCCAGCAGCTTAGGGGACAGGGGCTCCTACAATGAGCAGTTCTTC
cdr3_aa: CASSLGDRGSYNEQFF

d_call: TRBD2
j_call: TRBJ2-5
clone_size: -
v_call: TRBV5-5
cdr3_nt: TGTGCCAGCAGCTTAGGTAGCGGGAGCGTTCGAGAGACCCAGTACTTC
cdr3_aa: CASSLGSGSVRETQYF

d_call: -
j_call: TRBJ1-2
clone_size: -
v_call: TRBV4-3
cdr3_nt: TGCGCCAGCAGCCAAGAACTCAGGGGTGGCTACACCTTC
cdr3_aa: CASSQELRGGYTF

d_call: -
j_call: TRBJ2-1
clone_size: -
v_call: TRBV10-3
cdr3_nt: TGTGCCACCTCCAGGGAAAGCTCCTACAATGAGCAGTTCTTC
cdr3_aa: CATSRESSYNEQFF

d_call: -
j_call: TRBJ1-1
clone_size: once
v_call: TRBV5-1
cdr3_nt: TGCGCCAGCAGCTTGGAGACCAACACTGAAGCTTTCTTT
cdr3_aa: CASSLETNTEAFF

d_call: TRBD2
j_call: TRBJ2-1
clone_size: -
v_call: TRBV10-3
cdr3_nt: TGTGCCATCAGTGAGTCGAGCGGGAGGGCCTCTTTTGAGCAGTTCTTC
cdr3_aa: CAISESSGRASFEQFF

d_call: TRBD1
j_call: TRBJ2-1
clone_size: -
v_call: TRBV5-1
cdr3_nt: TGCGCCAGCACCCTGACTCAGGGGGCCCACAATGAGCAGTTCTTC
cdr3_aa: CASTLTQGAHNEQFF

d_call: TRBD1
j_call: TRBJ2-6
clone_size: -
v_call: TRBV29-1
cdr3_nt: TGCAGCGCCAGGGGGTTTTCCTCTGGGGCCAACGTCCTGACTTTC
cdr3_aa: CSARGFSSGANVLTF

d_call: TRBD1
j_call: TRBJ1-2
clone_size: -
v_call: TRBV19
cdr3_nt: TGTGCCAGTAGACAACTCGGACAGGACTATGGCTACACCTTC
cdr3_aa: CASRQLGQDYGYTF

d_call: -
j_call: TRBJ2-7
clone_size: -
v_call: TRBV25-1
cdr3_nt: TGTGCCAGCAGCCACAGGGAAGGCGGCGAGCAGTACTTC
cdr3_aa: CASSHREGGEQYF

d_call: TRBD1
j_call: TRBJ2-7
clone_size: -
v_call: TRBV6-1
cdr3_nt: TGTGCCAGCAGTAGGACAGGGCGGTCCTACGAGCAGTACTTC
cdr3_aa: CASSRTGRSYEQYF

d_call: -
j_call: TRBJ2-2
clone_size: -
v_call: TRBV11-2
cdr3_nt: TGTGCCAGCAGCCAAGACCCCCAAAACACCGGGGAGCTGTTTTTT
cdr3_aa: CASSQDPQNTGELFF

d_call: -
j_call: TRBJ2-2
clone_size: -
v_call: TRBV27
cdr3_nt: TGTGCCAGCAGTTTATTCAGGGTAAACACCGGGGAGCTGTTTTTT
cdr3_aa: CASSLFRVNTGELFF

d_call: TRBD2
j_call: TRBJ2-1
clone_size: -
v_call: TRBV5-6
cdr3_nt: TGTGCCAGCAGCTTGCTACCTAGCGGGAGTTCCCAAGGGCAGTTCTTC
cdr3_aa: CASSLLPSGSSQGQFF

d_call: TRBD1
j_call: TRBJ1-5
clone_size: -
v_call: TRBV18
cdr3_nt: TGTGCCAGCTCACTGGGACAGGGGGAGGGCAATCAGCCCCAGCATTTT
cdr3_aa: CASSLGQGEGNQPQHF

d_call: TRBD2
j_call: TRBJ2-1
clone_size: -
v_call: TRBV5-1
cdr3_nt: TGCGCCAGCAGCCCAACAGCCTTGGGACTAGCGGGATCTTCCGCTGAGCAGTTCTTC
cdr3_aa: CASSPTALGLAGSSAEQFF

d_call: -
j_call: TRBJ1-1
clone_size: -
v_call: TRBV9
cdr3_nt: TGTGCCAGCAGCGCAGACAGGAACACTGAAGCTTTCTTT
cdr3_aa: CASSADRNTEAFF

d_call: TRBD1
j_call: TRBJ2-7
clone_size: -
v_call: TRBV19
cdr3_nt: TGTGCCAGCGGGACAGGACTTAACTACGAGCAGTACTTC
cdr3_aa: CASGTGLNYEQYF

d_call: -
j_call: TRBJ1-5
clone_size: -
v_call: TRBV7-8
cdr3_nt: TGTGCCAGCAGCTTAGGGTATAGCAATCAGCCCCAGCATTTT
cdr3_aa: CASSLGYSNQPQHF

d_call: -
j_call: TRBJ2-5
clone_size: -
v_call: TRBV10-3
cdr3_nt: TGTGCCATCACGGCAGGGGGGGACCAGACCCAGTACTTC
cdr3_aa: CAITAGGDQTQYF

d_call: TRBD2
j_call: TRBJ2-3
clone_size: -
v_call: TRBV29-1
cdr3_nt: TGCAGCACGAGGGCAGTGGGCTGGGGGGGAACAGATACGCAGTATTTT
cdr3_aa: CSTRAVGWGGTDTQYF

d_call: -
j_call: TRBJ2-3
clone_size: -
v_call: TRBV11-3
cdr3_nt: TGTGCCAGCAGCTTAGTTCTGGGGGATACGCAGTATTTT
cdr3_aa: CASSLVLGDTQYF

d_call: -
j_call: TRBJ1-5
clone_size: -
v_call: TRBV7-2
cdr3_nt: TGTGCCAGCAGCTTAGATGGGGTTAGCAATCAGCCCCAGCATTTT
cdr3_aa: CASSLDGVSNQPQHF

d_call: -
j_call: TRBJ1-1
clone_size: few
v_call: TRBV5-1
cdr3_nt: TGCGCCAGCAGCTTGGTAGGGATGAACACTGAAGCTTTCTTT
cdr3_aa: CASSLVGMNTEAFF

d_call: -
j_call: TRBJ1-2
clone_size: -
v_call: TRBV10-3
cdr3_nt: TGTGCCATCAGTGAGTCGGGAAAGGGAAGATTTGGCTATGGCTACACCTTC
cdr3_aa: CAISESGKGRFGYGYTF

d_call: -
j_call: TRBJ1-1
clone_size: -
v_call: TRBV6-5
cdr3_nt: TGTGCCAGCAAACCGGGAGCAAACATGAACACTGAAGCTTTCTTT
cdr3_aa: CASKPGANMNTEAFF

d_call: TRBD1
j_call: TRBJ1-2
clone_size: -
v_call: TRBV4-1
cdr3_nt: TGCGCCAGCAGCACCACACAGGGGGTAAGCTATGGCTACACCTTC
cdr3_aa: CASSTTQGVSYGYTF

d_call: -
j_call: TRBJ1-2
clone_size: once
v_call: TRBV18
cdr3_nt: TGTGCCAGCTCACCCCCGACCGGGGGGGGCTATGGCTACACCTTC
cdr3_aa: CASSPPTGGGYGYTF

d_call: -
j_call: TRBJ2-7
clone_size: -
v_call: TRBV11-1
cdr3_nt: TGTGCCAGCAGTCCGACTGATTCCTACGAGCAGTACTTC
cdr3_aa: CASSPTDSYEQYF

d_call: -
j_call: TRBJ2-5
clone_size: -
v_call: TRBV5-1
cdr3_nt: TGCGCCAGCAGAGAAATAGGGGTGGAGACCCAGTACTTC
cdr3_aa: CASREIGVETQYF

d_call: -
j_call: TRBJ1-2
clone_size: -
v_call: TRBV4-1
cdr3_nt: TGCGCCAGCAGCCGAGGTGGGGGAGGAAAGGACTATGGCTACACCTTC
cdr3_aa: CASSRGGGGKDYGYTF

d_call: -
j_call: TRBJ2-7
clone_size: -
v_call: TRBV20-1
cdr3_nt: TGCAGTGTAATCACGTCCTACGAGCAGTACTTC
cdr3_aa: CSVITSYEQYF

d_call: -
j_call: TRBJ2-3
clone_size: once
v_call: TRBV15
cdr3_nt: TGTGCCACCAGCAGACCGCCACAGGGTCCAGATACGCAGTATTTT
cdr3_aa: CATSRPPQGPDTQYF

d_call: -
j_call: TRBJ1-6
clone_size: -
v_call: TRBV30
cdr3_nt: TGTGCCTGGAGCCCACTCGGCGGACCGAATTCACCCCTCCACTTT
cdr3_aa: CAWSPLGGPNSPLHF

d_call: -
j_call: TRBJ2-1
clone_size: -
v_call: TRBV30
cdr3_nt: TGTGCCTGGAGTGTGCAGGGAGGTGAGCAGTTCTTC
cdr3_aa: CAWSVQGGEQFF

d_call: TRBD2
j_call: TRBJ2-1
clone_size: -
v_call: TRBV4-3
cdr3_nt: TGCGCCAGCAGCCAAGGCCTCGGGATAGCGGGAGAGGTGCGGGAGCAGTTCTTC
cdr3_aa: CASSQGLGIAGEVREQFF

d_call: -
j_call: TRBJ1-1
clone_size: -
v_call: TRBV27
cdr3_nt: TGTGCCAGCACCCTTTATCTGGGCGCGACTGAAGCTTTCTTT
cdr3_aa: CASTLYLGATEAFF

d_call: -
j_call: TRBJ2-5
clone_size: -
v_call: TRBV28
cdr3_nt: TGTGCCAGCAGCTTAGGTCCGAGGGGCGGGAAGGTGGAGACCCAGTACTTC
cdr3_aa: CASSLGPRGGKVETQYF

d_call: -
j_call: TRBJ1-4
clone_size: -
v_call: TRBV6-5
cdr3_nt: TGTGCCAGCAGTTACTCGAATCAAGATCCGCGGAAACTGTTTTTT
cdr3_aa: CASSYSNQDPRKLFF

d_call: -
j_call: TRBJ2-5
clone_size: -
v_call: TRBV30
cdr3_nt: TGTGCCCGAGGTAGGGAAGGAGAGACCCAGTACTTC
cdr3_aa: CARGREGETQYF

d_call: -
j_call: TRBJ2-7
clone_size: -
v_call: TRBV7-2
cdr3_nt: TGTGCCAGCAGCTTATTTACGGATCAGTACTTC
cdr3_aa: CASSLFTDQYF

d_call: TRBD2
j_call: TRBJ2-5
clone_size: -
v_call: TRBV7-2
cdr3_nt: TGTGCCAGCAGCTTAGGTAGCGGGAGGACCAGATTCAAAGAGACCCAGTACTTC
cdr3_aa: CASSLGSGRTRFKETQYF

d_call: TRBD2
j_call: TRBJ2-7
clone_size: -
v_call: TRBV2
cdr3_nt: TGTGCCAGCACACATGGGCGGGAGAGAGGAGACGAGCAGTACTTC
cdr3_aa: CASTHGRERGDEQYF

d_call: -
j_call: TRBJ2-3
clone_size: -
v_call: TRBV7-2
cdr3_nt: TGTGCCAGCAGCTCATACACCCCAGGGACAGATACGCAGTATTTT
cdr3_aa: CASSSYTPGTDTQYF

d_call: -
j_call: TRBJ1-2
clone_size: -
v_call: TRBV28
cdr3_nt: TGTGCCAGCAGTTTGGCAGGGGTCTATGGCTACACCTTC
cdr3_aa: CASSLAGVYGYTF

d_call: -
j_call: TRBJ2-7
clone_size: -
v_call: TRBV5-1
cdr3_nt: TGCGCCAGCAGCGCACAGGGCCACGAGCAGTACTTC
cdr3_aa: CASSAQGHEQYF

d_call: -
j_call: TRBJ2-3
clone_size: -
v_call: TRBV6-6
cdr3_nt: TGTGCCAGCAGTTACCGGGGGACCAGCACAGATACGCAGTATTTT
cdr3_aa: CASSYRGTSTDTQYF

d_call: TRBD1
j_call: TRBJ2-4
clone_size: -
v_call: TRBV10-3
cdr3_nt: TGTGCCATCAGTGACCCCCTCCAACAGGGGGCCAAAAACATTCAGTACTTC
cdr3_aa: CAISDPLQQGAKNIQYF

d_call: -
j_call: TRBJ2-5
clone_size: -
v_call: TRBV4-3
cdr3_nt: TGCGCCAGCAGCCCCAGAAAAGAGACCCAGTACTTC
cdr3_aa: CASSPRKETQYF

d_call: TRBD1
j_call: TRBJ1-1
clone_size: few
v_call: TRBV5-8
cdr3_nt: TGTGCCAGCAGCCGTACGGACAGGGTACAAGCTTTCTTT
cdr3_aa: CASSRTDRVQAFF

d_call: TRBD2
j_call: TRBJ2-2
clone_size: -
v_call: TRBV6-6
cdr3_nt: TGTGCCGCCGGGACTAGCGTGTCCGGGGAGCTGTTTTTT
cdr3_aa: CAAGTSVSGELFF

d_call: -
j_call: TRBJ1-5
clone_size: -
v_call: TRBV16
cdr3_nt: TGTGCCAGCAGCCAACTGGAAGGACCCAGCAATCAGCCCCAGCATTTT
cdr3_aa: CASSQLEGPSNQPQHF

d_call: TRBD1
j_call: TRBJ1-4
clone_size: -
v_call: TRBV30
cdr3_nt: TGTGCCTGGAGTCTCCGGACGACAGGGCGTGGTGAAAAACTGTTTTTT
cdr3_aa: CAWSLRTTGRGEKLFF

d_call: -
j_call: TRBJ2-1
clone_size: -
v_call: TRBV5-6
cdr3_nt: TGTGCCAGCAGCTTGGTCGCTGGCTCCTACAATGAGCAGTTCTTC
cdr3_aa: CASSLVAGSYNEQFF

d_call: -
j_call: TRBJ2-2
clone_size: once
v_call: TRBV19
cdr3_nt: TGTGCCAGTACAGGCGGGGAGGCGAACACCGGGGAGCTGTTTTTT
cdr3_aa: CASTGGEANTGELFF

d_call: TRBD2
j_call: TRBJ2-4
clone_size: -
v_call: TRBV5-1
cdr3_nt: TGCGCCAGCAGCCCCCTGAGCTTAGCGGGGGTTGACATTCAGTACTTC
cdr3_aa: CASSPLSLAGVDIQYF

d_call: -
j_call: TRBJ2-7
clone_size: -
v_call: TRBV30
cdr3_nt: TGTGCCCTCCAATCGGGGGTATACGAGCAGTACTTC
cdr3_aa: CALQSGVYEQYF

d_call: -
j_call: TRBJ1-2
clone_size: -
v_call: TRBV27
cdr3_nt: TGTGCCAGCAGTCCGGGGTTCCCCTATGGCTACACCTTC
cdr3_aa: CASSPGFPYGYTF